This T cell receptor beta chain derives from a study of metastatic and nonmetastatic thyroid tumors. The germline V gene encodes CDR1 SGHNT and CDR2 YENEEA. This CDR3 is built from 15 residues. Trimming removed 4 bases at V and 0 bases at J, with 10 bases between. Patients had received no treatment of any kind before thyroid surgery. Whole-study results and caveats: It was reportedly found that TCR beta diversity was significantly higher in malignant thyroid tumors than in benign nodules, a difference seen in both blood and tumor samples.

TCRdb recomputed clones from the PCR reads via MiXCR. The sample shows about 20,000 clones, more than 35% of them seen only once. In regard to this clone: The target antigen is unknown.

The J gene is TRBJ1-3, the V gene TRBV11-3; D remains unclear. The receptor comes from a female donor with papillary thyroid cancer or a benign thyroid nodule (not recorded which). Some clones in this sample may be carry-over from other donors' samples. Material for sequencing was tumor tissue. CDR3 nucleotides: TGTGCCAGCAGCTACCGGATCGACTCTGGAAACACCATATATTTT. It translates to CASSYRIDSGNTIYF.